The next 16 T cell receptor beta chains were all read from a single sample in a study of blood T cell repertoires in COVID-19. Generated by immunoSEQ multiplex PCR, the TCRdb table keeps only in-frame clones and is missing some. Of fewer than 150,000 clones detected, less than 80% appear once; the ten largest clones hold 2% to 3%. The sample taken for sequencing was peripheral blood. These receptors were collected from a middle-aged man with acute or convalescent COVID-19.

J is TRBJ1-6 and V is TRBV6-5; perhaps TRBD1 as D (5 bases). Germline lookup yields CDR1 MNHEY and CDR2 SVGAGI. The CDR3 has 14 residues. V lost 11 bases and J 9 bases, leaving 20 bases between the germline ends. For the CDR3, the DNA is TGTGCCGTCTTGCCCTCCCAGGGCACTTCACCCCTCCACTTT. This sequence encodes CAVLPSQGTSPLHF.

This clone was found many times. The chain is built from TRBV2 and TRBJ1-5; D not resolved. This CDR3 is built from 15 residues. V was trimmed by 4 bases and J by 0 bases, leaving 10 bases between them. The germline CDR1 and CDR2 sequences are SNHLY and FYNNEI. Here the CDR3 reads CASSVSSGSNQPQHF. CDR3 DNA: TGTGCCAGCAGTGTGTCATCAGGTAGCAATCAGCCCCAGCATTTT.

V is TRBV10-2 and J is TRBJ2-2, with 7 bases aligning to TRBD2. This CDR3 has 15 amino acids. J was trimmed by 3 bases and V by 4 bases; bases with no gene match: 5. Looked up from germline, CDR1 is WSHSY and CDR2 is SAAADI. CDR3 DNA: TGCGCCAGCAGTGCCGGACTAGGTTACACCGGGGAGCTGTTTTTT. It codes for CASSAGLGYTGELFF.

V is TRBV6-5 and J is TRBJ1-5; maybe TRBD1 (6 bases). The CDR3 contains 12 residues. CDR1 and CDR2 (germline): MNHEY, SVGAGI. Trimming removed 6 bases from V and 7 bases from J, with 10 bases in between. The chain's CDR3 is CASRTGYQPQHF. The CDR3 DNA reads TGTGCCAGCAGAACAGGGTACCAGCCCCAGCATTTT.

This clone was seen just once. This rearrangement joins TRBV4-1 to TRBJ2-3, with 7 positions matching TRBD1. There are 14 residues in the CDR3. CDR1 MGHRA and CDR2 YSYEKL come from the germline V gene. The junction had 8 bases not matched to a gene; V was cut back by 6 bases and J by 5 bases. CDR3 loop: CASRRGGVGDTQYF. CDR3 DNA sequence: TGCGCCAGCAGGCGAGGGGGCGTCGGAGATACGCAGTATTTT.

The chain recombines TRBV13 with TRBJ2-2; 7 bases are shared with TRBD2. CDR1 and CDR2 (germline): PRHDT, FYEKMQ (reference sequence). The CDR3 runs 15 residues. V dropped 4 bases and J dropped 2; count of bases not matched to a gene: 4. CDR3 residues: CASSSRDYNTGELFF. DNA of the CDR3: TGTGCCAGCAGCTCCCGGGACTACAACACCGGGGAGCTGTTTTTT.

The V call is TRBV9, the J call TRBJ2-5; D not certain. The CDR3 runs 13 residues. Germline CDR1 SGDLS, CDR2 YYNGEE. Trimming pared 0 bases from V and 5 bases from J, leaving 8 bases between. The CDR3 region has the DNA TGTGCCAGCAGCGTAGGGAGTGGGGAGACCCAGTACTTC. Residues: CASSVGSGETQYF.

This sequence joins TRBV5-1 and TRBJ2-3, with 9 positions matching TRBD2. The CDR3 has 16 residues. Looked up from germline, CDR1 is SGHRS and CDR2 is YFSETQ. V shed 4 bases, J shed 4 bases, and the junction held 10 bases outside the gene matches. The CDR3 coding sequence is TGCGCCAGCAGCAGGGGACTAGCAGAGGGGGCAGATACGCAGTATTTT. The encoded protein is CASSRGLAEGADTQYF.

The CDR3: CASSPGGGANTQYF. For the CDR3, the DNA is TGTGCCAGCAGCCCGGGGGGAGGTGCAAATACGCAGTATTTT. The chain links TRBV7-3 to TRBJ2-3; 7 bases are shared with TRBD2. Germline V lookup: CDR1 SGHTA, CDR2 FQGTGA. With V trimmed by 5 bases and J by 7 bases, 9 bases remained unmatched. The CDR3 is 14 residues long.

The genes are TRBV19 and TRBJ2-2; D may be TRBD1 (5 bases). The V and J ends lost 2 bases and 7 bases respectively, with 8 bases between them. CDR1 is LNHDA and CDR2 is SQIVND in the germline V gene (reference sequence). The CDR3 consists of 13 residues. The CDR3 region has the DNA TGTGCCAGTAGTATAACCCAGGGCGGGGAGCTGTTTTTT. Translating gives CASSITQGGELFF.

The rearrangement links TRBV30 to TRBJ1-5, with a possible D match to TRBD1 (5 bases). V lost 1 base and J 0 bases, leaving 7 bases between the germline ends. This CDR3 spans 14 amino acids. Germline assignment: CDR1 GTSNPN and CDR2 SVGIG (reference sequence). The CDR3 here is CAWSAGFSNQPQHF. Here the CDR3 DNA reads TGTGCCTGGAGTGCAGGGTTTAGCAATCAGCCCCAGCATTTT. Full variable domain (outside the CDR3, taken from reference TRBV30 and TRBJ1-5): SQTIHQWPATLVQPVGSPLSLECTVEGTSNPNLYWYRQAAGRGLQLLFYSVGIGQISSEVPQNLSASRPQDRQFILSSKKLLLSDSGFYLCAWSAGFSNQPQHFGDGTRLSIL.

CDR3 nucleotide sequence: TGTGCCAGCAGTCCGACCGGGAGCAGGAATCAGCCCCAGCATTTT. It translates to CASSPTGSRNQPQHF. The V call is TRBV6-2 or TRBV6-3, the J call TRBJ1-5; the D is unclear. CDR3 length: 15 residues. Between the trimmed V and J ends, which lost 5 bases and 4 bases, there was a span of 15 bases. CDR1 is MNHEY, CDR2 SVGEGT, per germline.

The rearrangement joins TRBV5-4 to TRBJ2-6; D is perhaps TRBD2 (5 bases). V was clipped by 7 bases and J by 2 bases, with 10 bases between them. The CDR3 length is 14 residues. Germline lookup yields CDR1 SGHNT and CDR2 YYREEE (reference sequence). CDR3 nucleotides: TGTGCCAGCGCTCAGACTACTGGGGCCAACGTCCTGACTTTC. It yields the protein CASAQTTGANVLTF.

This chain uses TRBV5-5 with TRBJ2-5; D uncertain. V lost 4 bases, J lost 2 bases, and 12 bases lay in between. Germline lookup yields CDR1 SGHKS and CDR2 YYEKEE (reference sequence). The length of the CDR3 is 14 residues. The chain's CDR3 is CASSPGSDQETQYF. The CDR3 DNA sequence: TGTGCCAGCAGCCCCGGCAGCGATCAAGAGACCCAGTACTTC.

The rearrangement joins TRBV27 to TRBJ2-3; maybe TRBD2 (5 bases). Trimming took 0 bases from V and 2 from J, leaving 15 bases between them. Germline CDR1 and CDR2: MNHEY and SMNVEV (reference sequence). CDR3 length: 17 residues. DNA for the CDR3: TGTGCCAGCAGTTTATCGGGAGTAGGACTTTACACAGATACGCAGTATTTT. Amino acids: CASSLSGVGLYTDTQYF.

The chain is built from TRBV6-5 and TRBJ2-3; the match to TRBD2 covers 7 bases. This CDR3 has 12 residues. V lost 8 bases to trimming and J lost 4 bases; unmatched junction nucleotides: 3. CDR1 is MNHEY, CDR2 SVGAGI, per germline. The chain's CDR3 is CASGLGPDTQYF. CDR3 in DNA: TGTGCCAGCGGACTAGGCCCAGATACGCAGTATTTT.